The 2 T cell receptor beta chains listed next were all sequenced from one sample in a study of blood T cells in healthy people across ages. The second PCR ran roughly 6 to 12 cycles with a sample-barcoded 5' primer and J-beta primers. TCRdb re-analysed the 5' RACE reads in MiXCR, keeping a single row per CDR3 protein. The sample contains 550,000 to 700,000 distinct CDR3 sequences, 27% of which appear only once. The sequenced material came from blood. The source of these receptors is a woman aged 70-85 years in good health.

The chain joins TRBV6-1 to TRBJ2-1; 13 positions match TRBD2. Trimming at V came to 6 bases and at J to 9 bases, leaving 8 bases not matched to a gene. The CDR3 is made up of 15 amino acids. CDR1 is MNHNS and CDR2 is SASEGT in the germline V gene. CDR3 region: CASSLTSGGSGEQFF. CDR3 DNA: TGTGCCAGCAGCTTGACTAGCGGGGGGTCAGGTGAGCAGTTCTTC.

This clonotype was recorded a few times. CDR3 nucleotide sequence: TGTGCCAGCAGCTCCCGGACTTCAGATACGCAGTATTTT. Amino acid sequence: CASSSRTSDTQYF. This chain uses TRBV3-1 with TRBJ2-3; tentative D call: TRBD2 (5 bases). The V end lost 5 bases, the J end lost 4 bases, and 10 bases lay between the germline ends. Germline V gives CDR1 LGHDT, CDR2 YNNKEL (reference sequence). The CDR3 runs 13 residues.